Listed below are T cell receptor beta chains from one sample, sequenced in a study of cytomegalovirus exposure and HLA in healthy donors. Data came from immunoSEQ multiplex PCR; TCRdb stores just in-frame clones and leaves some out. The sample consists of 150,000 to 200,000 clones, about 59% of them appearing once. The sequencing input was PBMCs. These receptors all stem from a middle-aged man in good health and CMV-seronegative. Both conserved end residues are part of each CDR3. Fields, in order: J gene, V gene, D gene, clone size, CDR3 DNA, CDR3 protein. The D gene is left open where the match is weak. Part of the rows lack a size; the others show once, few, many or a class for expanded clones.

j_call: TRBJ1-2
v_call: TRBV7-8
d_call: .
clone_size: .
cdr3_nt: TGTGCCAGCAGCTTGTCCACAGGGAACTATGGCTACACCTTC
cdr3_aa: CASSLSTGNYGYTF

j_call: TRBJ1-4
v_call: TRBV19
d_call: .
clone_size: .
cdr3_nt: TGTGCCAGCAGAACTTCCGGGATATCCGAAAAACTGTTTTTT
cdr3_aa: CASRTSGISEKLFF

j_call: TRBJ2-5
v_call: TRBV5-5
d_call: TRBD2
clone_size: .
cdr3_nt: TGTGCCAGCAGCTTTATAGCGGGAGGCTTAGAGACCCAGTACTTC
cdr3_aa: CASSFIAGGLETQYF

j_call: TRBJ2-1
v_call: TRBV7-2
d_call: .
clone_size: .
cdr3_nt: TGTGCCAGCAGCTTAGACGGGGTGGGCAATGAGCAGTTCTTC
cdr3_aa: CASSLDGVGNEQFF

j_call: TRBJ2-3
v_call: TRBV19
d_call: .
clone_size: .
cdr3_nt: TGTGCCAGTAGTCTGAGACCGGACATTAGCACAGATACGCAGTATTTT
cdr3_aa: CASSLRPDISTDTQYF

j_call: TRBJ1-5
v_call: TRBV5-1
d_call: .
clone_size: .
cdr3_nt: TGCGCCAGCAGCTCGGGAGGGCTGGATCAGCCCCAGCATTTT
cdr3_aa: CASSSGGLDQPQHF

j_call: TRBJ2-7
v_call: TRBV7-8
d_call: TRBD2
clone_size: .
cdr3_nt: TGTGCCAGCAGCTTAGTCTCCGGGACTAGCGTTCGGGAGCAGTACTTC
cdr3_aa: CASSLVSGTSVREQYF

j_call: TRBJ2-1
v_call: TRBV18
d_call: .
clone_size: .
cdr3_nt: TGTGCCAGCCAGGATCCGGTACGCAGCTACAATGAGCAGTTCTTC
cdr3_aa: CASQDPVRSYNEQFF

j_call: TRBJ2-5
v_call: TRBV10-3
d_call: TRBD1
clone_size: .
cdr3_nt: TGTGCCATCAGCGACAGGGCAGAGACCCAGTACTTC
cdr3_aa: CAISDRAETQYF

j_call: TRBJ1-2
v_call: TRBV29-1
d_call: .
clone_size: .
cdr3_nt: TGCAGCGTTTTACAGGGAATTAACTATGGCTACACCTTC
cdr3_aa: CSVLQGINYGYTF

j_call: TRBJ2-5
v_call: TRBV7-9
d_call: TRBD2
clone_size: .
cdr3_nt: TGTGCCAGCAGCACCCCGCGGCTAGCGGGAAGAGAGACCCAGTACTTC
cdr3_aa: CASSTPRLAGRETQYF

j_call: TRBJ2-7
v_call: TRBV9
d_call: .
clone_size: .
cdr3_nt: TGTGCCAGCAGCGTAGCAGCGAGATCCTACGAGCAGTACTTC
cdr3_aa: CASSVAARSYEQYF

j_call: TRBJ2-7
v_call: TRBV23-1
d_call: TRBD1
clone_size: .
cdr3_nt: TGCGCCGGACGTGGACAGGGGAGAGTTTTGATCTCCTCCTACGAGCAGTACTTC
cdr3_aa: CAGRGQGRVLISSYEQYF

j_call: TRBJ2-7
v_call: TRBV4-3
d_call: .
clone_size: .
cdr3_nt: TGCGCCAGCAGCCAACACCAGGACAGCTCCTACGAGCAGTACTTC
cdr3_aa: CASSQHQDSSYEQYF

j_call: TRBJ2-7
v_call: TRBV4-3
d_call: .
clone_size: .
cdr3_nt: TGCGCCAGCAGCCGCTTCCTTAGCTCCTACGAGCAGTACTTC
cdr3_aa: CASSRFLSSYEQYF

j_call: TRBJ2-7
v_call: TRBV2
d_call: .
clone_size: .
cdr3_nt: TGTGCCAGCAGTGAAGACAACTACGAGCAGTACTTC
cdr3_aa: CASSEDNYEQYF

j_call: TRBJ2-1
v_call: TRBV19
d_call: .
clone_size: few
cdr3_nt: TGTGCCAGTGAGGAGTTCAATGAGCAGTTCTTC
cdr3_aa: CASEEFNEQFF

j_call: TRBJ2-1
v_call: TRBV4-3
d_call: TRBD1
clone_size: .
cdr3_nt: TGCGCCAGCAGCCAAGATGCGGGACAGGGGTGGAATGAGCAGTTCTTC
cdr3_aa: CASSQDAGQGWNEQFF

j_call: TRBJ2-1
v_call: TRBV5-4
d_call: .
clone_size: few
cdr3_nt: TGTGCCAGCAGCTTCGGGTCAGGGTTGACTCATGTGCAGTTCTTC
cdr3_aa: CASSFGSGLTHVQFF

j_call: TRBJ2-5
v_call: TRBV30
d_call: TRBD2
clone_size: few
cdr3_nt: TGTGCCTGGAGTTGGACTAGCGGGGACTCACAAGAGACCCAGTACTTC
cdr3_aa: CAWSWTSGDSQETQYF

j_call: TRBJ2-2
v_call: TRBV2
d_call: TRBD2
clone_size: .
cdr3_nt: TGTGCCAGCTTCCCTCTAGCGGGAGGTGGGGGGGAGCTGTTTTTT
cdr3_aa: CASFPLAGGGGELFF

j_call: TRBJ2-3
v_call: TRBV2
d_call: TRBD2
clone_size: few
cdr3_nt: TGTGCCAGCAGTGGGCGGGGCGGGAGCTCAGATACGCAGTATTTT
cdr3_aa: CASSGRGGSSDTQYF

j_call: TRBJ2-1
v_call: TRBV4-1
d_call: .
clone_size: .
cdr3_nt: TGCGCCAGCAGCCAAGGGACTTTTAGCGGTGAGCAGTTCTTC
cdr3_aa: CASSQGTFSGEQFF

j_call: TRBJ1-6
v_call: TRBV4-1
d_call: .
clone_size: .
cdr3_nt: TGCGCCAGCAGCCAAGGGCAGGGCCGCTCACCCCTCCACTTT
cdr3_aa: CASSQGQGRSPLHF

j_call: TRBJ2-3
v_call: TRBV11-2
d_call: TRBD2
clone_size: .
cdr3_nt: TGTGCCAGCAGCTCGAACCCGGGAGGGCTTCAGTATTTT
cdr3_aa: CASSSNPGGLQYF

j_call: TRBJ2-5
v_call: TRBV6-4
d_call: .
clone_size: .
cdr3_nt: TGTGCCAGCAGCTTAACTCATACCCCTCAAGAGACCCAGTACTTC
cdr3_aa: CASSLTHTPQETQYF

j_call: TRBJ1-5
v_call: TRBV19
d_call: .
clone_size: .
cdr3_nt: TGTGCCAGTAGTACTAGTTTTGGCACAGGGATGAGCAATCAGCCCCAGCATTTT
cdr3_aa: CASSTSFGTGMSNQPQHF

j_call: TRBJ1-5
v_call: TRBV19
d_call: .
clone_size: few
cdr3_nt: TGTGCCAGTAGTATGGGGGGTCTACATCAGCCCCAGCATTTT
cdr3_aa: CASSMGGLHQPQHF

j_call: TRBJ2-3
v_call: TRBV11-3
d_call: .
clone_size: .
cdr3_nt: TGTGCCAGCAGCTGGTGGGGGGCAGATACGCAGTATTTT
cdr3_aa: CASSWWGADTQYF

j_call: TRBJ1-2
v_call: TRBV27
d_call: TRBD1
clone_size: once
cdr3_nt: TGTGCCAACAGTTTATCCCCTCCGGGACAGAACTATGGCTACACCTTC
cdr3_aa: CANSLSPPGQNYGYTF

j_call: TRBJ1-2
v_call: TRBV4-2
d_call: TRBD1
clone_size: .
cdr3_nt: TGTGCCAGCAGCCCCTCGGACAGGGGGCACTATGGCTACACCTTC
cdr3_aa: CASSPSDRGHYGYTF

j_call: TRBJ2-5
v_call: TRBV18
d_call: .
clone_size: .
cdr3_nt: TGTGCCAGCTCAGGGGGGTTGACTAGTCCCGTCAGAAGCCAAGAGACCCAGTACTTC
cdr3_aa: CASSGGLTSPVRSQETQYF

j_call: TRBJ2-7
v_call: TRBV5-4
d_call: .
clone_size: once
cdr3_nt: TGTGCCAGCAGCTTGTTTGCCGGACAGAGATCGAACGAGCAGTACTTC
cdr3_aa: CASSLFAGQRSNEQYF

j_call: TRBJ1-4
v_call: TRBV15
d_call: .
clone_size: .
cdr3_nt: TGTGCCACCAGCAGATGGAAGGGGGTAATGGATGAAAAACTGTTTTTT
cdr3_aa: CATSRWKGVMDEKLFF

j_call: TRBJ1-2
v_call: TRBV7-8
d_call: .
clone_size: once
cdr3_nt: TGTGCCAGCACCGAGACCAGGGTTGCAGGTGGCTACACCTTC
cdr3_aa: CASTETRVAGGYTF

j_call: TRBJ2-7
v_call: TRBV9
d_call: TRBD2
clone_size: .
cdr3_nt: TGTGCCAGCAGCCGACTAGCGGGAGGGCCCGTGGTAGAGCAGTACTTC
cdr3_aa: CASSRLAGGPVVEQYF

j_call: TRBJ2-2
v_call: TRBV6-1
d_call: TRBD2
clone_size: .
cdr3_nt: TGTGCCAGCAGTGAGCCTCCGACTAGCGGGACGTTCGGGGAGCTGTTTTTT
cdr3_aa: CASSEPPTSGTFGELFF

j_call: TRBJ1-4
v_call: TRBV4-3
d_call: TRBD1
clone_size: .
cdr3_nt: TGCGCCAGCAGCCAGGACAGGGGGCCCTATAAACTGTTTTTT
cdr3_aa: CASSQDRGPYKLFF

j_call: TRBJ2-7
v_call: TRBV15
d_call: TRBD1
clone_size: .
cdr3_nt: TGTGCCACCAGCAGACCACGACAGGGCCACGAGCAGTACTTC
cdr3_aa: CATSRPRQGHEQYF

j_call: TRBJ2-2
v_call: TRBV19
d_call: TRBD2
clone_size: .
cdr3_nt: TGTGCCAGTAGTACAAGGACTAGCGTTAACCGGGAGCTGTTTTTT
cdr3_aa: CASSTRTSVNRELFF

j_call: TRBJ1-4
v_call: TRBV14
d_call: TRBD1
clone_size: .
cdr3_nt: TGTGCCAGCAGCCAAGTCCCCCTTGACTTTTTCAGGGGGCTCGGGGAAAAACTGTTTTTT
cdr3_aa: CASSQVPLDFFRGLGEKLFF

j_call: TRBJ2-2
v_call: TRBV5-6
d_call: TRBD1
clone_size: .
cdr3_nt: TGTGCCAGCAGCTCCCTTGGACAGGTTCGTAGGACCGGGGAGCTGTTTTTT
cdr3_aa: CASSSLGQVRRTGELFF

j_call: TRBJ2-2
v_call: TRBV28
d_call: .
clone_size: once
cdr3_nt: TGTGCCGTACATCAACAGGGGCCCCAGGGGACTTCCGGGGAGCTGTTTTTT
cdr3_aa: CAVHQQGPQGTSGELFF

j_call: TRBJ2-3
v_call: TRBV7-9
d_call: .
clone_size: .
cdr3_nt: TGTGCCAGCAGACCTCAGGGAGATACGCAGTATTTT
cdr3_aa: CASRPQGDTQYF

j_call: TRBJ1-2
v_call: TRBV6-1
d_call: .
clone_size: few
cdr3_nt: TGTGCCAGCAGTCGACCCCTGGGGCTCTATGGCTACACCTTC
cdr3_aa: CASSRPLGLYGYTF

j_call: TRBJ1-2
v_call: TRBV6-1
d_call: .
clone_size: .
cdr3_nt: TGTGCCAGCAGTGTAGGACAAGGCTATGGCTACACCTTC
cdr3_aa: CASSVGQGYGYTF

j_call: TRBJ1-2
v_call: TRBV6-5
d_call: .
clone_size: .
cdr3_nt: TGTGCCAGCAGTGAGCGTAACTATGGCTACACCTTC
cdr3_aa: CASSERNYGYTF

j_call: TRBJ1-1
v_call: TRBV29-1
d_call: .
clone_size: .
cdr3_nt: TGCAGCGTGACAGCTGACGCTGAAGCTTTCTTT
cdr3_aa: CSVTADAEAFF

j_call: TRBJ2-2
v_call: TRBV27
d_call: .
clone_size: .
cdr3_nt: TGTGCCAGCAGTTCGCCCCCGGGACTTCGCACCGGGGAGCTGTTTTTT
cdr3_aa: CASSSPPGLRTGELFF

j_call: TRBJ1-5
v_call: TRBV5-1
d_call: TRBD1
clone_size: .
cdr3_nt: TGCGCCAGCAAGGACAGGGCCATAGACAATCAGCCCCAGCATTTT
cdr3_aa: CASKDRAIDNQPQHF

j_call: TRBJ1-1
v_call: TRBV19
d_call: .
clone_size: .
cdr3_nt: TGTGCCAGTAGTATTTCCCCTACAGGGAGCACTGAAGCTTTCTTT
cdr3_aa: CASSISPTGSTEAFF

j_call: TRBJ2-5
v_call: TRBV4-2
d_call: .
clone_size: .
cdr3_nt: TGTGCCAGCAGCCGACAAGAGTACCAAGAGACCCAGTACTTC
cdr3_aa: CASSRQEYQETQYF

j_call: TRBJ1-1
v_call: TRBV6-5
d_call: TRBD1
clone_size: few
cdr3_nt: TGTGCCAGCCACAGGGGGCTTGGAAACACTGAAGCTTTCTTT
cdr3_aa: CASHRGLGNTEAFF

j_call: TRBJ1-1
v_call: TRBV27
d_call: .
clone_size: .
cdr3_nt: TGTGCCAGCAGTTTAAGGTTGGACACTGGCACTGAAGCTTTCTTT
cdr3_aa: CASSLRLDTGTEAFF

j_call: TRBJ2-7
v_call: TRBV4-3
d_call: TRBD1
clone_size: .
cdr3_nt: TGCGCCAGCAGCCAGAACAGGGGGCTCGACGAGCAGTACTTC
cdr3_aa: CASSQNRGLDEQYF